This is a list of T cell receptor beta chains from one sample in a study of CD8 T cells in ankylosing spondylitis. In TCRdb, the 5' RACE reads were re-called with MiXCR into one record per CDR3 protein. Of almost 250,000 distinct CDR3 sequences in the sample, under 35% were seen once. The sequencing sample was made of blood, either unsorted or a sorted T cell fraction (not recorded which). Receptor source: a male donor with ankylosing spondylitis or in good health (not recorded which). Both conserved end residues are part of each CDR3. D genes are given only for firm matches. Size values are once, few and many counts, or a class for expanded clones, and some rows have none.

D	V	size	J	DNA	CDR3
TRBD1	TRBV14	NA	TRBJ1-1	TGTGCCAGCAGCCAGAGGGGGCCTAACACTGAAGCTTTCTTT	CASSQRGPNTEAFF
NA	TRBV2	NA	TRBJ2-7	TGTGCCAGCAGGGAATACAGGGACCTCTACGAGCAGTACTTC	CASREYRDLYEQYF
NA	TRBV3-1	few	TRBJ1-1	TGTGCCAGCAGCCAAATGGGTAGGGAAGCTTTCTTT	CASSQMGREAFF
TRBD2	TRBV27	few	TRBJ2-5	TGTGCCAGCAGTCCCACCGGGACTAGCGGGTCAGAGACCCAGTACTTC	CASSPTGTSGSETQYF
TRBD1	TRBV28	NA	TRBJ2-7	TGTGCCAGCAGTTTATTTGGGGAAGGTGGGGACAGCCACGAGCAGTACTTC	CASSLFGEGGDSHEQYF
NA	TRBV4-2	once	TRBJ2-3	TGTGCCAGCAGCCAAGATCTCCCCGATGCCTCTCCCACAGATACGCAGTATTTT	CASSQDLPDASPTDTQYF
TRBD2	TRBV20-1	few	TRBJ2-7	TGCAGTGCTAGAGGTTCGAGCGGGGGGGCTTACGAGCAGTACTTC	CSARGSSGGAYEQYF
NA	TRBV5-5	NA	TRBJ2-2	TGTGCCAGCAGCACCGATCCGAACGGGGAGCTGTTTTTT	CASSTDPNGELFF
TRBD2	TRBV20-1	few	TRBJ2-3	TGCAGTGCTAGAGATATAGCGGGGGGAATTGATACGCAGTATTTT	CSARDIAGGIDTQYF
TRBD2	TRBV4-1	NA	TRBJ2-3	TGCGCCAGCAGCCCACTAGCGGGGAGGGGCACAGATACGCAGTATTTT	CASSPLAGRGTDTQYF
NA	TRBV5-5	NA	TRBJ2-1	TGTGCCAGCAGCCAAGTAGCGAGGAACTCCTACAATGAGCAGTTCTTC	CASSQVARNSYNEQFF
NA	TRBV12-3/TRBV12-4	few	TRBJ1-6	TGTGCCAGCACACAGAGCAGGGCACCCCTCCACTTT	CASTQSRAPLHF